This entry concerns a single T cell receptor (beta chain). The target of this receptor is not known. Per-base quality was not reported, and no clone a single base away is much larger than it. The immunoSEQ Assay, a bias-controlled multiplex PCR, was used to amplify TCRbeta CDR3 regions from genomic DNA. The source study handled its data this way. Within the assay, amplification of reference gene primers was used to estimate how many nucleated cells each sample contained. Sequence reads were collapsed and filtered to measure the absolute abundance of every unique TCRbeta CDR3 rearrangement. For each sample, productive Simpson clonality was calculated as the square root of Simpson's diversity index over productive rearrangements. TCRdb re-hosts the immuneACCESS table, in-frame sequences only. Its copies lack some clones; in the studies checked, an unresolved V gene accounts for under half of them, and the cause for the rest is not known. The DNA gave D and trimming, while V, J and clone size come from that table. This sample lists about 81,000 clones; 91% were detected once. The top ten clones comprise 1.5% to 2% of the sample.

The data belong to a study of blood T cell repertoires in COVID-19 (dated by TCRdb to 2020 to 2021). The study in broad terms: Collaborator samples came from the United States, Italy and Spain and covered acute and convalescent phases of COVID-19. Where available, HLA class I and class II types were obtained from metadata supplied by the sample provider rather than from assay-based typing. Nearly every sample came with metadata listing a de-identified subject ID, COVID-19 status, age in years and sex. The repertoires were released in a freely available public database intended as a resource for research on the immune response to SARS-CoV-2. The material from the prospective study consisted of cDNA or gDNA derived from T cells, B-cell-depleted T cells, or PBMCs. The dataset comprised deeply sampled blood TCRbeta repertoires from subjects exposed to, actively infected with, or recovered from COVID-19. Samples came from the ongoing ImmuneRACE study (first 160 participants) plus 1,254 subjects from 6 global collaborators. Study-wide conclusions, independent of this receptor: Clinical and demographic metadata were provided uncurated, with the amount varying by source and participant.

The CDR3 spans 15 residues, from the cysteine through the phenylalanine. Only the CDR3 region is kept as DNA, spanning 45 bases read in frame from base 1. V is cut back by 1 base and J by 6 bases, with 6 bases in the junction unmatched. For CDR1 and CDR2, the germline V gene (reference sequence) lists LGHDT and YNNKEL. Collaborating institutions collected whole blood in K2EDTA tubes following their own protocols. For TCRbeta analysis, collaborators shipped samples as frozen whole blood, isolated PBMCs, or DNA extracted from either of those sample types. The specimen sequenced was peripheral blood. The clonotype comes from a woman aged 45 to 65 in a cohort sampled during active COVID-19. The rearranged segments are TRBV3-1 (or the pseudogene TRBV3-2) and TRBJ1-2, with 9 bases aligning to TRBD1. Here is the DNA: TGTGCCAGCAGCCAAGTGGGGACAGGGAGAAATGGCTACACCTTC. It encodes CASSQVGTGRNGYTF.